This T cell receptor (beta chain) was captured by sequencing in a study of tumor-infiltrating lymphocytes in localized non-small cell lung cancer. For the study at large: Resected tumor was paired with non-adjacent uninvolved lung from the same patient.

Profiled with immunoSEQ multiplex PCR; TCRdb holds only in-frame clones, not every one. This sample has approximately 24,000 clones; 50% to 70% occur once, and the top ten carry 5.4%. The CDR3 has 15 residues. Germline V gene data show CDR1 as MNHEY and CDR2 as SVGAGI. Unmatched junction bases numbered 5, after V lost 6 bases and J lost 0 bases. The receptor was derived from a human donor with non-small cell lung cancer. The chain couples TRBV6-5 to TRBJ1-2, with 9 nucleotides matching TRBD1. Sequencing was carried out using lung tumor tissue. The CDR3 sequence: CASSRDREANYGYTF. The CDR3 DNA reads as TGTGCCAGCAGCCGGGACAGGGAAGCTAACTATGGCTACACCTTC.